A selection of T cell receptor beta chains follows, all from one sample in a study of CD8 T cells in Susac syndrome. TCRdb re-analysed the immunoSEQ multiplex PCR reads in MiXCR, keeping a single row per CDR3 protein. Here the sample spans around 140,000 distinct CDR3 sequences, approximately 95% being singletons. Source material: CD4+ T cells from PBMCs. The receptors stem from a human donor with multiple sclerosis. Each CDR3 is given with its conserved first and last residue. D genes are given only for firm matches. The listing skips clone size in some rows; elsewhere it reads once, few, many or a size class.

V gene	J gene	clone size	D gene	CDR3 DNA	CDR3 protein
TRBV24-1	TRBJ1-1	.	.	TGTGCCACCAGTGAGGGAGGCATAAACGAAGCTTTCTTT	CATSEGGINEAFF
TRBV12-3/TRBV12-4	TRBJ2-6	.	.	TGTGCCAGCAGCCGCCGCGAGTTTGGGGCCAACGTCCTGACTTTC	CASSRREFGANVLTF
TRBV11-1	TRBJ1-2	.	.	TGTGCCAGCAGCCTTATACGAGGCTATGGCTACACCTTC	CASSLIRGYGYTF
TRBV5-1	TRBJ2-3	.	.	TGCGCCAGCAGCTTTGCAAAGGGACTTCGCACAGATACGCAGTATTTT	CASSFAKGLRTDTQYF
TRBV19	TRBJ2-1	.	TRBD2	TGTGCCACTGGGACTAGCGGGAGGTTCTTC	CATGTSGRFF
TRBV5-1	TRBJ2-4	.	TRBD2	TGCGCCAGCAGCGGCCCCTCGGGACTAGCAGGAAACATTCAGTACTTC	CASSGPSGLAGNIQYF
TRBV7-2	TRBJ2-7	.	.	TGTGCCAGCAGCGAACACCGGGGCCTCGAGCAGTACTTC	CASSEHRGLEQYF
TRBV27	TRBJ1-1	.	TRBD1	TGTGCCAGCACCAACCGGACAGGGAAATACCCTGAAGCTTTCTTT	CASTNRTGKYPEAFF
TRBV7-3	TRBJ2-1	.	.	TGTGCCAGCAGCTTAGACAGGATCAATGAGCAGTTCTTC	CASSLDRINEQFF
TRBV28	TRBJ1-6	.	.	TGTGCCAGCAGTTCTGAGGGGTTTTATAATTCACCCCTCCACTTT	CASSSEGFYNSPLHF
TRBV27	TRBJ1-2	.	.	TGTGCCAGCAGTCCTCGGACCTACCGGGCGGGCTACACCTTC	CASSPRTYRAGYTF
TRBV19	TRBJ2-7	once	.	TGTGCCAGTAGTACCTGGGGGGCAGGGGACGAGCAGTACTTC	CASSTWGAGDEQYF
TRBV29-1	TRBJ2-2	.	.	TGCAGCGTTGGGGGGGCGAGAGGGGAGCTGTTTTTT	CSVGGARGELFF
TRBV3-1	TRBJ2-1	.	TRBD2	TGTGCCAGCAGCCAAGCGATCTCGGGGGGGCAAGATGAGCAGTTCTTC	CASSQAISGGQDEQFF
TRBV29-1	TRBJ1-1	.	TRBD1	TGCAGCGTTGTAGGACAGGGTGGGGGCACTGAAGCTTTCTTT	CSVVGQGGGTEAFF
TRBV5-5	TRBJ1-2	.	.	TGTGCCAGCACCCCTACGGACAGCTTCCACTATGGCTACACCTTC	CASTPTDSFHYGYTF
TRBV28	TRBJ2-5	.	TRBD1	TGTGCCAGCAACATGAGAAGGGACAGGGGGCTTCAAGAGACCCAGTACTTC	CASNMRRDRGLQETQYF